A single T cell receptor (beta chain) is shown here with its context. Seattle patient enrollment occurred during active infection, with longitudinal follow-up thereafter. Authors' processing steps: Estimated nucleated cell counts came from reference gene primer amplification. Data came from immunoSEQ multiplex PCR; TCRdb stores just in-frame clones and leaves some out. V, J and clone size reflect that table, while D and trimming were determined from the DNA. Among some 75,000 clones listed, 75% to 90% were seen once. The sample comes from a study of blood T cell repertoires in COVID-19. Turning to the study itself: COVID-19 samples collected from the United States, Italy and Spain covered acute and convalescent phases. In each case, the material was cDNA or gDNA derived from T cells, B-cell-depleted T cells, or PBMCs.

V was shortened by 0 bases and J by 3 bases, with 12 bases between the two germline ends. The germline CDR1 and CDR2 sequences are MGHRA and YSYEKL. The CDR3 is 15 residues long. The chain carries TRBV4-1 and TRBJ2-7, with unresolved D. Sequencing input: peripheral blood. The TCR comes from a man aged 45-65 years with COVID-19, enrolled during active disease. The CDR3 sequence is CASSQEVQLRYEQYF. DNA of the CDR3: TGCGCCAGCAGCCAAGAGGTCCAACTCCGCTACGAGCAGTACTTC.